A single sample is the source of the 23 T cell receptor beta chains below, sequenced in a study of cytomegalovirus exposure and HLA in healthy donors. PCR primers comprised 60 Vbeta and 13 Jbeta primers. Produced via immunoSEQ multiplex PCR; TCRdb's table is partial and in-frame only. This table holds about 180,000 clones, roughly three quarters found once. Sequenced sample: PBMCs. The receptors shown here come from a male donor in good health and CMV-seronegative.

The J gene is TRBJ1-1, the V gene TRBV11-2, with D hard to call. The germline gives CDR1 SGHAT, CDR2 FQNNGV. There are 13 residues in the CDR3. With 5 bases removed from V and 4 bases from J, the gap between germline ends came to 11 bases. The CDR3 spells CASSGQTSTEAFF. CDR3 DNA: TGTGCCAGCAGCGGTCAGACTAGCACTGAAGCTTTCTTT.

The chain carries TRBV28 and TRBJ2-7; D unclear. The CDR3 totals 11 residues. CDR1 is MDHEN, CDR2 SYDVKM, per germline. V lost 2 bases to trimming and J lost 12 bases, with 11 bases between them. In DNA, the CDR3 is TGTGCCAGCAGTTTAGGGCTTGGCGTGTACTTC. This codes for CASSLGLGVYF.

Remarks on this clone: The junction departs from the called germline gene at one end, perhaps through a read error. The chain has TRBV11-2 and TRBJ2-7; 8 bases match TRBD2. The germline gives CDR1 SGHAT, CDR2 FQNNGV. The CDR3 is made up of 15 amino acids. The CDR3 here is CASSLPGGTSYEQCF. The CDR3 DNA reads TGTGCCAGCAGCCTTCCGGGAGGGACCTCCTACGAGCAGTGCTTC.

The V and J genes are TRBV30 and TRBJ1-4; 7 bases agree with TRBD1. From germline, CDR1 is GTSNPN and CDR2 SVGIG (reference sequence). The J segment lost 7 bases and the V segment lost 0 bases, leaving 5 bases of the junction unmatched. The length of the CDR3 is 14 residues. The CDR3 region is CAWSVPGQSEKLFF. CDR3 coding DNA: TGTGCCTGGAGTGTCCCGGGACAGAGTGAAAAACTGTTTTTT.

The chain has TRBV30 and TRBJ2-7; tentative D call: TRBD1 (6 bases). This CDR3 is 15 amino acids long. Trimming took 1 base from V and 3 from J, leaving 16 bases between them. The germline V gene encodes CDR1 GTSNPN and CDR2 SVGIG (reference sequence). CDR3 sequence: CAWSAYRAIDYEQYF. The CDR3 bases are TGTGCCTGGAGTGCTTACAGGGCAATCGACTACGAGCAGTACTTC.

This clone was seen just once. V usage is TRBV2 and J usage is TRBJ2-4, with D perhaps matching TRBD1 (5 bases). Germline V gene lookup returns CDR1 SNHLY and CDR2 FYNNEI. V was clipped by 6 bases and J by 2 bases, with 14 bases between them. CDR3 size: 15 residues. The CDR3 DNA reads as TGTGCCAGCAGAGCATTTGACAGTACCAAAAACATTCAGTACTTC. This encodes CASRAFDSTKNIQYF.

The rearrangement joins TRBV28 to TRBJ2-7; TRBD1 might be the D (5 bases). Germline CDR1 reads MDHEN; CDR2 reads SYDVKM. Trimming stripped 5 bases from V and 2 bases from J, with 10 bases between. The CDR3 length is 13 residues. The CDR3 nucleotides are TGTGCCAGCAGTACCACAGGTCCCTACGAGCAGTACTTC. The encoded protein is CASSTTGPYEQYF.

DNA for the CDR3: TGCGCCAGCAGCTCGTATTTTTCCACAGATACGCAGTATTTT. It codes for CASSSYFSTDTQYF. The chain combines TRBV5-1 with TRBJ2-3, with unresolved D. CDR3 size: 14 residues. Germline V gene lookup returns CDR1 SGHRS and CDR2 YFSETQ. Trimming left V 3 bases short and J 2 bases short, with 10 bases between.

The rearrangement uses TRBV9 and TRBJ1-5, with 11 bases fitting TRBD1. The CDR3 consists of 14 residues. Germline lookup yields CDR1 SGDLS and CDR2 YYNGEE. J gave up 7 bases and V 4 bases, and 4 bases lay outside the gene matches. CDR3 DNA: TGTGCCAGCAGCCATGGGACAGGGGGACAGCCCCAGCATTTT. The encoded protein is CASSHGTGGQPQHF.

This chain uses TRBV6-5 with TRBJ1-5, with unresolved D. This CDR3 region has 13 residues. Per germline, CDR1 MNHEY and CDR2 SVGAGI. Deletions cut 6 bases from V and 2 bases from J, with 8 bases between. The CDR3 reads CASSRLGNQPQHF. The CDR3 coding sequence is TGTGCCAGCAGCCGACTCGGCAATCAGCCCCAGCATTTT.

In this sample, this clone turned up a few times. The V and J genes are TRBV18 and TRBJ2-3; tentatively, D is TRBD2 (7 bases). V lost 9 bases and J lost 2, with 15 bases in between. This CDR3 comprises 14 residues. The germline V gene encodes CDR1 KGHSH and CDR2 LQKENI. CDR3 residues: CASMAGASTDTQYF. The CDR3, as DNA: TGTGCCAGTATGGCGGGGGCGTCCACAGATACGCAGTATTTT. Filled out from reference TRBV18 and TRBJ2-3, the complete variable domain reads NAGVMQNPRHLVRRRGQEARLRCSPMKGHSHVYWYRQLPEEGLKFMVYLQKENIIDESGMPKERFSAEFPKEGPSILRIQQVVRGDSAAYFCASMAGASTDTQYFGPGTRLTVL.

The CDR3 DNA is TGTGCCAGCAGTTTAGGGCATGAGCAGTTCTTC. This translates into CASSLGHEQFF. This rearrangement joins TRBV27 to TRBJ2-1; no definite D call. Germline CDR1 and CDR2: MNHEY and SMNVEV (reference sequence). CDR3 length: 11 residues. V was cut by 2 bases and J by 8 bases, with 4 bases left in between.

The chain has TRBV28 and TRBJ2-2; 7 positions match TRBD1. V lost 6 bases to trimming and J lost 0 bases; unmatched junction nucleotides: 7. The CDR3 is 16 amino acids. Germline assignment: CDR1 MDHEN and CDR2 SYDVKM. In nucleotides, the CDR3 is TGTGCCAGCAGCGTAACCGGGACAGCGAACACCGGGGAGCTGTTTTTT. Amino acid sequence: CASSVTGTANTGELFF. The whole variable domain, filled in from reference TRBV28 and TRBJ2-2, reads DVKVTQSSRYLVKRTGEKVFLECVQDMDHENMFWYRQDPGLGLRLIYFSYDVKMKEKGDIPEGYSVSREKKERFSLILESASTNQTSMYLCASSVTGTANTGELFFGEGSRLTVL.

The CDR3 DNA reads as TGCGCCAGCAGCCAAGTTTCAACAGGGGCTGAAAAACTGTTTTTT. It encodes CASSQVSTGAEKLFF. The V call is TRBV4-1, the J call TRBJ1-4, with 7 bases that match TRBD1. Germline CDR1 and CDR2: MGHRA and YSYEKL. The V and J ends lost 1 base and 7 bases, in that order; junction bases with no gene match: 6. This CDR3 region has 15 residues.

The table lists this clone with a few counts. The V gene is TRBV28, the J gene TRBJ2-3; possibly TRBD1 for D (7 bases). In germline, CDR1 is MDHEN, CDR2 SYDVKM. CDR3 length: 16 residues. V lost 7 bases and J 5 bases, leaving 22 bases between the germline ends. CDR3 amino acids: CASTEGGGGRIDTQYF. CDR3 nucleotides: TGTGCCAGCACCGAGGGCGGAGGGGGCAGGATAGATACGCAGTATTTT. The full variable domain, its missing parts supplied by reference TRBV28 and TRBJ2-3, is DVKVTQSSRYLVKRTGEKVFLECVQDMDHENMFWYRQDPGLGLRLIYFSYDVKMKEKGDIPEGYSVSREKKERFSLILESASTNQTSMYLCASTEGGGGRIDTQYFGPGTRLTVL.

This clone was observed once. The gene calls are TRBV10-3 and TRBJ1-1; tentative D call: TRBD1 (6 bases). The CDR3 is 14 amino acids. V shed 6 bases and J shed 4 bases, with 15 bases lying between them. Germline loops: CDR1 ENHRY, CDR2 SYGVKD. In DNA form, the CDR3 reads TGTGCCATCAGACCAGGGGAGCGACGCACTGAAGCTTTCTTT. Its translation: CAIRPGERRTEAFF.

The chain couples TRBV28 to TRBJ2-7; the D gene is possibly TRBD2 (5 bases). Trimming pared 3 bases from V and 9 bases from J, leaving 12 bases between. CDR3 length equals 12 residues. The germline gives CDR1 MDHEN, CDR2 SYDVKM. CDR3 region: CASSFAGVGQYF. The CDR3 DNA reads as TGTGCCAGCAGTTTTGCCGGGGTCGGGCAGTACTTC.

This rearrangement joins TRBV19 to TRBJ1-2; 10 nucleotides match TRBD1. CDR1 LNHDA and CDR2 SQIVND come from the germline V gene (reference sequence). V lost 5 bases to trimming and J lost 4 bases; unmatched junction nucleotides: 4. CDR3 length: 14 residues. CDR3 amino acids: CASSPGQGGYGYTF. The CDR3 DNA reads TGTGCCAGTAGTCCAGGACAGGGGGGCTATGGCTACACCTTC.

This chain links TRBV19 with TRBJ1-6, with TRBD1 matching 9 bases. The V gene's germline CDR1 is LNHDA and CDR2 SQIVND (reference sequence). Germline trimming cut 6 bases from V and 9 bases from J; bases unmatched to any gene: 9. The CDR3 runs to 15 residues. The CDR3 region has the DNA TGTGCCAGTAGCCCTACAGGGGGCCAAGGTTCACCCCTCCACTTT. Amino acid sequence: CASSPTGGQGSPLHF.

V is TRBV4-2 and J is TRBJ1-1, with TRBD1 matching over 7 bases. Germline V gives CDR1 LGHNA, CDR2 YNFKEQ. The CDR3 has 14 amino acids. Trimming took 3 bases from V and 4 from J; bases not matched to a gene: 5. The CDR3, as DNA: TGTGCCAGCAGCCAGGGGGCAGGGGGCACTGAAGCTTTCTTT. It encodes CASSQGAGGTEAFF.

This clone was seen only a few times. DNA for the CDR3: TGTGCCAGCAGCGTAGCCGGGACAGGGGCTGGAAACACCATATATTTT. Protein: CASSVAGTGAGNTIYF. The chain links TRBV9 to TRBJ1-3; 10 bases are shared with TRBD1. The V gene's germline CDR1 is SGDLS and CDR2 YYNGEE. This CDR3 has 16 amino acids. J gave up 2 bases and V 0 bases, and 2 bases lay outside the gene matches.

The V and J genes are TRBV7-2 and TRBJ2-1; D remains ambiguous. V lost 4 bases and J 3 bases, leaving 10 bases between the germline ends. Germline values: CDR1 SGHTA, CDR2 FQGNSA. The CDR3 spans 14 residues. The CDR3 DNA follows: TGTGCCAGCAGCTCCGCGAACCACTACAATGAGCAGTTCTTC. Protein product: CASSSANHYNEQFF.

This rearrangement joins TRBV15 to TRBJ1-6; the D gene is possibly TRBD1 (6 bases). With 0 bases removed from V and 8 bases from J, the gap between germline ends came to 11 bases. The CDR3 runs 15 residues. Germline V gene data show CDR1 as LNHNV and CDR2 as YYDKDF (reference sequence). The CDR3 DNA is TGTGCCACCAGCAGAGATGTACAGGGAGATTCACCCCTCCACTTT. Amino acid sequence: CATSRDVQGDSPLHF.